The clone carrying this TCR beta chain was detected a few times. Its antigen is currently unknown. Measured with immunoSEQ multiplex PCR; TCRdb has only the in-frame clones, and not every one. The sample has tens of thousands of clones; 65% to 80% are singletons. In germline, CDR1 is SGHDT, CDR2 YYEEEE. This CDR3 comprises 14 residues. Trimming cost V 0 bases and J 2 bases, with 8 bases left between them. The source of the sample is a study of CD4 T cells in relation to SARS-CoV-2 and coronaviruses. The V call is TRBV5-6, the J call TRBJ1-1; D call uncertain. The source of this sequence is an adult with COVID-19. Sequenced material: memory CD4+ T cells from PBMCs, cultured in vitro. CDR3 amino acids: CASSLEVLNTEAFF. The CDR3 DNA follows: TGTGCCAGCAGCTTGGAGGTCCTAAACACTGAAGCTTTCTTT.